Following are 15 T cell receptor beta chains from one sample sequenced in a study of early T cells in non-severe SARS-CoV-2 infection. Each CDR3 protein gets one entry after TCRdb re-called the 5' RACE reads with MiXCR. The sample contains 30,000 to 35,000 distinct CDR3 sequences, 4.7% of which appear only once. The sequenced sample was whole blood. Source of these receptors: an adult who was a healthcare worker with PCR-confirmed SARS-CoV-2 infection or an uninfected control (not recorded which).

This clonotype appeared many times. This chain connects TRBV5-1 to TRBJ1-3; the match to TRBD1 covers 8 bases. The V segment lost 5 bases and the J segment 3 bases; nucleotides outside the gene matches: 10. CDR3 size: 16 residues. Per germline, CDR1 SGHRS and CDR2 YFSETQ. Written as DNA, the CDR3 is TGCGCCAGCAGAAAGGACAGGGCCGAAGGTGGAAACACCATATATTTT. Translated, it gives CASRKDRAEGGNTIYF.

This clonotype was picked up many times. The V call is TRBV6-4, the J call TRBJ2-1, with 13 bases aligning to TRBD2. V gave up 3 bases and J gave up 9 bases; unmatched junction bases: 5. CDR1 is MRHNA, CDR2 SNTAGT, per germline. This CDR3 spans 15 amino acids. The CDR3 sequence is CASSETSGGISEQFF. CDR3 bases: TGTGCCAGCAGTGAGACTAGCGGGGGGATAAGTGAGCAGTTCTTC.

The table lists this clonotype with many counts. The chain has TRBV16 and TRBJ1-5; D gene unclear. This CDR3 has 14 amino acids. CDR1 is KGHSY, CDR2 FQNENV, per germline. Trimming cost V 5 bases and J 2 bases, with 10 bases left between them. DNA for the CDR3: TGTGCCAGCAGCTACGGATCGGGCAATCAGCCCCAGCATTTT. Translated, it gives CASSYGSGNQPQHF.

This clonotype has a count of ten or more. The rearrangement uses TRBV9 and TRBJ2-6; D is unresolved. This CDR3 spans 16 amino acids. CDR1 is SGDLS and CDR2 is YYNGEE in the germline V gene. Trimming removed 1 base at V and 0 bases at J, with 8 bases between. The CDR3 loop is CASSVRPSSGANVLTF. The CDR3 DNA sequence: TGTGCCAGCAGCGTACGTCCAAGCTCTGGGGCCAACGTCCTGACTTTC. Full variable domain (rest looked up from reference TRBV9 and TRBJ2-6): DSGVTQTPKHLITATGQRVTLRCSPRSGDLSVYWYQQSLDQGLQFLIQYYNGEERAKGNILERFSAQQFPDLHSELNLSSLELGDSALYFCASSVRPSSGANVLTFGAGSRLTVL.

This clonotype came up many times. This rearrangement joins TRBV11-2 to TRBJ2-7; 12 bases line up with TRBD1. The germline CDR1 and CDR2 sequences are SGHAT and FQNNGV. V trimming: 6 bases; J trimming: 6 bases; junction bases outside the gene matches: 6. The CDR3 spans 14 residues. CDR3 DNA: TGTGCCAGCAGTGGGACAGGGGGCATCGGCGAGCAGTACTTC. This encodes CASSGTGGIGEQYF.

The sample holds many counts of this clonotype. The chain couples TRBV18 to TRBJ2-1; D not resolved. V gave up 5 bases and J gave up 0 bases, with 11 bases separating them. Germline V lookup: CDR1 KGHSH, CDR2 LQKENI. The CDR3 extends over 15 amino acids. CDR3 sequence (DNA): TGTGCCAGCTCAGCCCCTCCGAGCTCCTACAATGAGCAGTTCTTC. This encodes CASSAPPSSYNEQFF.

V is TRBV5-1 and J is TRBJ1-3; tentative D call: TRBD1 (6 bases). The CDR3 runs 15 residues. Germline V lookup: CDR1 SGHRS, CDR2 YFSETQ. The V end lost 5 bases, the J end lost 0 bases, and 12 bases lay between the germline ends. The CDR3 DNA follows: TGCGCCAGCAGACAGGGCGCCAGCTCTGGAAACACCATATATTTT. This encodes CASRQGASSGNTIYF.

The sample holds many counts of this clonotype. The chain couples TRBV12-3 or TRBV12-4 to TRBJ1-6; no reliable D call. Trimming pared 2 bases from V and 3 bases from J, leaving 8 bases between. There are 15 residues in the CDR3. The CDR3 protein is CASSLRRDYNSPLHF. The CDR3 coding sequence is TGTGCCAGCAGTTTAAGGAGGGACTATAATTCACCCCTCCACTTT.

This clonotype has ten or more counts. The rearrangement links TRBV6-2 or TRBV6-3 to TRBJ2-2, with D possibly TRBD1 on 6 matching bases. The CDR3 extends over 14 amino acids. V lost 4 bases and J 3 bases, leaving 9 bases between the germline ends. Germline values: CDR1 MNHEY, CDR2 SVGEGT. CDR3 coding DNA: TGTGCCAGCAGTTTACAGGGTGACACCGGGGAGCTGTTTTTT. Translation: CASSLQGDTGELFF.

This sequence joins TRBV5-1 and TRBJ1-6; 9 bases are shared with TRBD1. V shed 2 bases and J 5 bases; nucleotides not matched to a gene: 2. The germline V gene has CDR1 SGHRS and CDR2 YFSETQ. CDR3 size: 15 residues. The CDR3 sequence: CASSFRDRDNSPLHF. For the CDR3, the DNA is TGCGCCAGCAGCTTCCGGGACAGGGATAATTCACCCCTCCACTTT.

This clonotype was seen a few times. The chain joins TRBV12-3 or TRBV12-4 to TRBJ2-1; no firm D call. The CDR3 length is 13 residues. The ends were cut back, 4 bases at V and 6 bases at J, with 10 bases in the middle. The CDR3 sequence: CASSSGYSNEQFF. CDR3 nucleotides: TGTGCCAGCAGTTCCGGATACAGCAATGAGCAGTTCTTC.

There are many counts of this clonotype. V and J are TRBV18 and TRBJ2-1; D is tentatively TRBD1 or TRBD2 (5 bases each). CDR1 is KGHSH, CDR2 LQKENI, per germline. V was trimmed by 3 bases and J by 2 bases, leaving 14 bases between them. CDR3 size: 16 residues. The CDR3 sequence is CASSPNRDGTYNEQFF. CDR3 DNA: TGTGCCAGCTCACCGAATCGGGACGGAACCTACAATGAGCAGTTCTTC.

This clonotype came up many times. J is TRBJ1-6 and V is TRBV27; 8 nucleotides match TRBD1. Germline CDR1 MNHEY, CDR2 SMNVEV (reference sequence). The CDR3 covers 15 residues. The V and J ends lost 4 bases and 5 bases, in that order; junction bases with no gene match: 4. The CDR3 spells CASSSRQGNNSPLHF. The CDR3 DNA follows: TGTGCCAGCAGTTCTCGACAGGGGAATAATTCACCCCTCCACTTT.

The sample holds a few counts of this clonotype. CDR3 residues: CASRQTGSASYNEQFF. CDR3 DNA: TGTGCCAGCAGGCAAACAGGGTCCGCCTCCTACAATGAGCAGTTCTTC. This chain links TRBV27 with TRBJ2-1; D might be TRBD1 (6 bases). The CDR3 loop spans 16 amino acids. Germline lookup yields CDR1 MNHEY and CDR2 SMNVEV (reference sequence). Trimming left V 6 bases short and J 0 bases short, with 15 bases between.

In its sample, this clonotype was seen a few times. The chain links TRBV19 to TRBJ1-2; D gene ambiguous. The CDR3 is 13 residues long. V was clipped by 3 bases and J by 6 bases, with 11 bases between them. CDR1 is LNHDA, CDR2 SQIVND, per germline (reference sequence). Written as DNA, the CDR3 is TGTGCCAGTAGTATCACGGGCGCCAATGGCTACACCTTC. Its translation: CASSITGANGYTF.